This TCR beta chain was sequenced in a study of T cell responses to AZD1222 COVID-19 vaccine. Clones were read by immunoSEQ multiplex PCR, and TCRdb kept only the in-frame ones, dropping some. The sample consists of fewer than 120,000 clones, about 90% of them appearing once. This clone was recorded only once. J lost 1 base, V lost 7 bases, and 9 bases had no gene match. The CDR3 spans 16 residues. CDR1 is LGHNT and CDR2 is FRNRAP in the germline V gene. This TCR derives from an adult who received the AZD1222 COVID-19 vaccine. The gene calls are TRBV12-5 and TRBJ1-1, with 10 bases fitting TRBD1. Sequencing used peripheral blood, obtained 28 days after the second AZD1222 dose. Here the CDR3 reads CASDSTGGIRNTEAFF. The CDR3 DNA follows: TGTGCTAGTGATTCGACAGGGGGCATTAGGAACACTGAAGCTTTCTTT.